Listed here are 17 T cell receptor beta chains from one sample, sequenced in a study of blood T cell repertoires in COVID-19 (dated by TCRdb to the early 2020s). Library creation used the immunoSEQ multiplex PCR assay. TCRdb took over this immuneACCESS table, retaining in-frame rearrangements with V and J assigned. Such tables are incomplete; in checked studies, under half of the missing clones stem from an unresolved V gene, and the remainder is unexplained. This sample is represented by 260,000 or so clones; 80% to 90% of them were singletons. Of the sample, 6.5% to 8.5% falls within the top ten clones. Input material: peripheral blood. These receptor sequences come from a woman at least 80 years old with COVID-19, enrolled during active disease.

The CDR3 nucleotides read TGCAGCGTGAGCCACTCACGTGGGAACACTGAAGCTTTCTTT. Its translation: CSVSHSRGNTEAFF. The chain is built from TRBV29-1 and TRBJ1-1; D is unclear. Trimming stripped 6 bases from V and 1 base from J, with 15 bases between. The CDR3 is made up of 14 amino acids. Germline CDR1 reads SQVTM; CDR2 reads ANQGSEA.

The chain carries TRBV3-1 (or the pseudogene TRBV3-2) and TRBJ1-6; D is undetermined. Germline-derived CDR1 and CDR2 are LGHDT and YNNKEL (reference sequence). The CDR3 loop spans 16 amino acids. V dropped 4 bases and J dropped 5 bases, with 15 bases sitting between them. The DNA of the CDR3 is TGTGCCAGCAGCCGAAGTATTACAGTTAATAATTCACCCCTCCACTTT. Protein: CASSRSITVNNSPLHF.

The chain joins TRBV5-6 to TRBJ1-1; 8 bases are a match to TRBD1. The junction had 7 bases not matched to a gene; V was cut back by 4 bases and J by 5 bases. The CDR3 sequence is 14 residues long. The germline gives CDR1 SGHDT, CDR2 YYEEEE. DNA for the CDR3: TGTGCCAGCAGCCTGGACAGGGTGGTGACTGAAGCTTTCTTT. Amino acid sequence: CASSLDRVVTEAFF.

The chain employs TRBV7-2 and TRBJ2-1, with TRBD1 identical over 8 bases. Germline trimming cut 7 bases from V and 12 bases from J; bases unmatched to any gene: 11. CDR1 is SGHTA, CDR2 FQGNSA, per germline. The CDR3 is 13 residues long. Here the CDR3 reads CASTQPPRGRQFF. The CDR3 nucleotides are TGTGCCAGCACCCAACCCCCCAGGGGGCGGCAGTTCTTC.

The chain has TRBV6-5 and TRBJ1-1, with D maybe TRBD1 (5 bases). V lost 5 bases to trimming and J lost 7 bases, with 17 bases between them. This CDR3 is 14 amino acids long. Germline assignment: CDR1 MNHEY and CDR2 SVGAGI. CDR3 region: CASSRGREISEAFF. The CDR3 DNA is TGTGCCAGCAGTCGGGGGAGAGAAATCAGTGAAGCTTTCTTT.

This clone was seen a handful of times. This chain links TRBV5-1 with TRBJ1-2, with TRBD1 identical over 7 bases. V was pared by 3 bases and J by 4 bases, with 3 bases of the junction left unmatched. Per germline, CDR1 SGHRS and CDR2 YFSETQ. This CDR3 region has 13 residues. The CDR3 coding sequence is TGCGCCAGCAGCTGGGGGGACAGCTATGGCTACACCTTC. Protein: CASSWGDSYGYTF.

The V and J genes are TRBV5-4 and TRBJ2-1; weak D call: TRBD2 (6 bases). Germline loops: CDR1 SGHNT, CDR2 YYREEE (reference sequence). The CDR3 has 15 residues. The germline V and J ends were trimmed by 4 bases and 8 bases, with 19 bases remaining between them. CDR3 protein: CASSGAGVQWDEQFF. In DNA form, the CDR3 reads TGTGCCAGCAGCGGAGCGGGCGTACAATGGGATGAGCAGTTCTTC.

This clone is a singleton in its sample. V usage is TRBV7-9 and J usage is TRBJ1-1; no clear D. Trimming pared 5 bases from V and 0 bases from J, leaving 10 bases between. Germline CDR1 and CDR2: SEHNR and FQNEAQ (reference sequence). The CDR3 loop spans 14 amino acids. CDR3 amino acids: CASSPQTLNTEAFF. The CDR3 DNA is TGTGCCAGCAGCCCCCAAACTTTGAACACTGAAGCTTTCTTT. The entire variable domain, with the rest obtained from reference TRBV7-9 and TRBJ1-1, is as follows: DTGVSQNPRHKITKRGQNVTFRCDPISEHNRLYWYRQTLGQGPEFLTYFQNEAQLEKSRLLSDRFSAERPKGSFSTLEIQRTEQGDSAMYLCASSPQTLNTEAFFGQGTRLTVV.

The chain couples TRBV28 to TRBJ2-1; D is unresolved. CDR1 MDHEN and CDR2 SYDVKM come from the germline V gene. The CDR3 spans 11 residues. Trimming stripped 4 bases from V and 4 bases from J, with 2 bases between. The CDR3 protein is CASSSYNEQFF. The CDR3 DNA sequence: TGTGCCAGCAGTTCGTACAATGAGCAGTTCTTC.

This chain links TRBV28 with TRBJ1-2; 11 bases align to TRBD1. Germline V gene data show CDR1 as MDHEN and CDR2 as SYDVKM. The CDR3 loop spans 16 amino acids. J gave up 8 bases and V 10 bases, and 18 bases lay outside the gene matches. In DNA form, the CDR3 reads TGTGCCACCCCTACCGGATATGGACAGGGGGCTGGGGGCTACACCTTC. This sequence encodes CATPTGYGQGAGGYTF.

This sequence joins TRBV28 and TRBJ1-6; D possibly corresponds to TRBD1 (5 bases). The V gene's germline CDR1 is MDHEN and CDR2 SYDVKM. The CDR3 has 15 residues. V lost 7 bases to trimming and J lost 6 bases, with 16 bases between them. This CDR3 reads CASTLLGLVNSPLHF. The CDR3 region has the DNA TGTGCCAGCACCCTTTTGGGACTGGTTAATTCACCCCTCCACTTT.

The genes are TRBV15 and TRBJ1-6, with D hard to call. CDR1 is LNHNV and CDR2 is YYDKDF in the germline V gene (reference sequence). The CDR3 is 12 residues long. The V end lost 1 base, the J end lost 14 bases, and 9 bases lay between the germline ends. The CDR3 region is CATSRVGGSLHF. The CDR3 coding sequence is TGTGCCACCAGCAGAGTGGGCGGGTCCCTCCACTTT.

CDR3 in amino acids: CASSLEGVINQPQHF. For the CDR3, the DNA is TGCGCCAGCAGCTTGGAGGGGGTGATCAATCAGCCCCAGCATTTT. The genes are TRBV5-1 and TRBJ1-5; D might be TRBD1 (6 bases). This CDR3 comprises 15 residues. Trimming removed 0 bases from V and 3 bases from J, with 10 bases in between. Germline assignment: CDR1 SGHRS and CDR2 YFSETQ.

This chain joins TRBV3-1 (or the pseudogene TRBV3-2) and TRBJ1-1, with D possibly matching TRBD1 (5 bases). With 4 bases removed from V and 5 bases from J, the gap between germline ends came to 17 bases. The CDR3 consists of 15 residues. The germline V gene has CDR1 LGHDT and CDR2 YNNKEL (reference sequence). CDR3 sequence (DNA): TGTGCCAGCAGCCTAGAAGGAGCCAGGGTAACTGAAGCTTTCTTT. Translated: CASSLEGARVTEAFF.

The CDR3: CATSRDIRGGGYTF. The CDR3 DNA follows: TGTGCCACCAGCAGAGATATTCGGGGGGGTGGCTACACCTTC. The rearrangement links TRBV15 to TRBJ1-2; D perhaps matches TRBD1 (5 bases). Deletions cut 0 bases from V and 7 bases from J, with 12 bases between. Germline V CDR1 and CDR2: LNHNV, YYDKDF (reference sequence). The CDR3 spans 14 residues.

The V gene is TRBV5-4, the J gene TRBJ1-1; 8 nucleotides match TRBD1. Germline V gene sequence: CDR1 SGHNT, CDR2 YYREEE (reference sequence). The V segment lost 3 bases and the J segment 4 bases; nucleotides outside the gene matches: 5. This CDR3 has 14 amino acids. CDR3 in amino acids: CASSSRDRSTEAFF. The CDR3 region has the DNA TGTGCCAGCAGCTCCCGGGACAGGAGCACTGAAGCTTTCTTT.

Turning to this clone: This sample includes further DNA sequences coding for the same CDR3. CDR3 sequence: CASSFRDRGSYEQYF. The DNA of the CDR3 is TGTGCCAGCAGCTTTAGGGACAGGGGGTCGTACGAGCAGTACTTC. The rearrangement links TRBV7-8 to TRBJ2-7; 11 bases fit TRBD1. Germline CDR1 and CDR2: SGHVS and FQNEAQ. The CDR3 is made up of 15 amino acids. Losses at the gene ends were 3 bases for V and 4 bases for J; bases not matched to a gene: 5. The full variable domain, completed using reference TRBV7-8 and TRBJ2-7, is GAGVSQSPRYKVAKRGQDVALRCDPISGHVSLFWYQQALGQGPEFLTYFQNEAQLDKSGLPSDRFFAERPEGSVSTLKIQRTQQEDSAVYLCASSFRDRGSYEQYFGPGTRLTVT.